Only one count was recorded for the clone carrying this T cell receptor beta chain. Its specificity is unknown. This entry belongs to a study of lymphopenia after photon versus proton radiotherapy. Measured with immunoSEQ multiplex PCR; TCRdb has only the in-frame clones, and not every one. The sample gives about 7,000 clones, about 90% of which show up once; 17% is in the top ten. Study-wide results and caveats: Post-nadir TCR diversity decline inversely tracked overall survival among those who died. Oligoclonal CD8+ Temra expansion after nadir drove photon patients' diversity drop. Only patients who died were analyzed for survival; proton advantage is unproven. Proton therapy kept repertoires fairly stable, unlike photons, which gained effector/memory cells.

Sequences were derived from peripheral blood, sampled from a patient treated with photon-based radiotherapy. The clonotype was recovered from a man between 60 and 75 years old with cholangiocarcinoma.

CDR3 residues: CALIGSYTGELFF. The CDR3 region has the DNA TGTGCCCTTATCGGTTCCTACACCGGGGAGCTGTTTTTT. The chain couples TRBV7-9 to TRBJ2-2; D call uncertain. Looked up from germline, CDR1 is SEHNR and CDR2 is FQNEAQ (reference sequence). CDR3 length: 13 residues. Trimming shortened V by 11 bases and J by 3 bases, and 13 bases separated the two germline ends.